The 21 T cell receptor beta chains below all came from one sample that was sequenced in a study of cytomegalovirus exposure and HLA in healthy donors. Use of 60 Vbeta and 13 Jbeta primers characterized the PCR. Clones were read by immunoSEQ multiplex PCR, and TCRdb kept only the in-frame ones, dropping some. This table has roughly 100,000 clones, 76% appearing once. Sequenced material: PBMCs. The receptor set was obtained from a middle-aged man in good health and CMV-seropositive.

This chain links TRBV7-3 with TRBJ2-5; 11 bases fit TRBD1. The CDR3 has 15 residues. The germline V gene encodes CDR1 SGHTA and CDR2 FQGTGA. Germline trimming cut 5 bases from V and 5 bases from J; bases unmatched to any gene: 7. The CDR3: CASSPGQGAIETQYF. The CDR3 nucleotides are TGTGCCAGCAGCCCAGGACAGGGGGCTATCGAGACCCAGTACTTC.

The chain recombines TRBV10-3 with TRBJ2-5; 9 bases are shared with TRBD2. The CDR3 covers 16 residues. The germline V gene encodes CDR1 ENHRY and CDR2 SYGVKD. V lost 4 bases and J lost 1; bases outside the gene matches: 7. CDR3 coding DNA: TGTGCCATCAGTGGGGCGGCTAGCGGGACCCAAGAGACCCAGTACTTC. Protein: CAISGAASGTQETQYF.

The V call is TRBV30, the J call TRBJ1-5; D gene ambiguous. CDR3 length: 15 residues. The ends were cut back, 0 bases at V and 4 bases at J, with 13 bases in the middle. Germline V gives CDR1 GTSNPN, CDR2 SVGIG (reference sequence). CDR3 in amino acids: CAWSVPRRGNQPQHF. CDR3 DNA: TGTGCCTGGAGTGTACCAAGGCGGGGAAATCAGCCCCAGCATTTT.

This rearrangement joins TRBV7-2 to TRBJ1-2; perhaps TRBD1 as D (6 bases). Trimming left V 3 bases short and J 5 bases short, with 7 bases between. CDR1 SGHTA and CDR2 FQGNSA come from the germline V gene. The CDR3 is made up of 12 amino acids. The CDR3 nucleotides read TGTGCCAGCAGCTTCGGACAGTATGGCTACACCTTC. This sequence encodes CASSFGQYGYTF. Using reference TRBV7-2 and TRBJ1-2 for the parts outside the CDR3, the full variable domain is GAGVSQSPSNKVTEKGKDVELRCDPISGHTALYWYRQSLGQGLEFLIYFQGNSAPDKSGLPSDRFSAERTGGSVSTLTIQRTQQEDSAVYLCASSFGQYGYTFGSGTRLTVV.

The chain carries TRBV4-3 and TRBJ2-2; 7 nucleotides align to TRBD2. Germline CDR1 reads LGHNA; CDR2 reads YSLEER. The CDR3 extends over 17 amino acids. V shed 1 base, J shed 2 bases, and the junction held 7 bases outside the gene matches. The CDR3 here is CASSQAGTTYNTGELFF. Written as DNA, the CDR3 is TGCGCCAGCAGCCAAGCCGGGACTACATACAACACCGGGGAGCTGTTTTTT.

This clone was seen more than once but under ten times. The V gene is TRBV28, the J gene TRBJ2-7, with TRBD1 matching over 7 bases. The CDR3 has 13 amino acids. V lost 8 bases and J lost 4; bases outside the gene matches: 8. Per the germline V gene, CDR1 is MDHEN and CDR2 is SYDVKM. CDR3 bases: TGTGCCAGCCGCCGACAGGGTTGGTACGAGCAGTACTTC. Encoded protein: CASRRQGWYEQYF.

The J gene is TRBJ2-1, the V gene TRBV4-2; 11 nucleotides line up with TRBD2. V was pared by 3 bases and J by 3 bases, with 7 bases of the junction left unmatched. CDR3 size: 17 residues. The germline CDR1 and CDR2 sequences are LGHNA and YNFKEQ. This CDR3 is CASSQGSGGVYYNEQFF. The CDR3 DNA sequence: TGTGCCAGCAGCCAGGGTAGCGGGGGGGTTTACTACAATGAGCAGTTCTTC.

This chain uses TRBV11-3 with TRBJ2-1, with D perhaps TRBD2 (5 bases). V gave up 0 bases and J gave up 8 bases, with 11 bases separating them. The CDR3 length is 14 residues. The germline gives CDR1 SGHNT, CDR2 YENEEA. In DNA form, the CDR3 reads TGTGCCAGCAGCTTAGATCGGGGTAGCGATGAGCAGTTCTTC. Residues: CASSLDRGSDEQFF.

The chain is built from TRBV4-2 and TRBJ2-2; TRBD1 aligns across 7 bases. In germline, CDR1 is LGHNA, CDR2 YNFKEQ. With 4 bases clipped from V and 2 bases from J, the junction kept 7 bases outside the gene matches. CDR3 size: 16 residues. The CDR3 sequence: CASSPTDRINTGELFF. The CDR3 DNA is TGTGCCAGCAGCCCAACGGACAGGATAAACACCGGGGAGCTGTTTTTT.

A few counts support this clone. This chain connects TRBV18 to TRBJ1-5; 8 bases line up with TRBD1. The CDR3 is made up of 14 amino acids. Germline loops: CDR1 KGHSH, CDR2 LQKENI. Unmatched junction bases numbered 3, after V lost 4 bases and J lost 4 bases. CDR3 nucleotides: TGTGCCAGCTCACAGGGACAGGCAAATCAGCCCCAGCATTTT. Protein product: CASSQGQANQPQHF.

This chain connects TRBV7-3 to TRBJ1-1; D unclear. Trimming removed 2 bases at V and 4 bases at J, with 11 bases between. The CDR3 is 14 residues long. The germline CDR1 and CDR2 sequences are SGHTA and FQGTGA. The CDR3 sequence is CASSLLAGSTEAFF. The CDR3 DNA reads TGTGCCAGCAGCTTATTGGCGGGCTCCACTGAAGCTTTCTTT.

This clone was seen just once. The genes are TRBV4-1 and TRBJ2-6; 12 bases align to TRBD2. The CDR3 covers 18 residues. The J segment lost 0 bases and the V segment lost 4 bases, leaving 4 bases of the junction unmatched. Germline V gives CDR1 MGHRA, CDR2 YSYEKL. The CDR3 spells CASSRLAGVGSGANVLTF. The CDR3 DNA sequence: TGCGCCAGCAGCCGACTAGCGGGAGTTGGCTCTGGGGCCAACGTCCTGACTTTC.

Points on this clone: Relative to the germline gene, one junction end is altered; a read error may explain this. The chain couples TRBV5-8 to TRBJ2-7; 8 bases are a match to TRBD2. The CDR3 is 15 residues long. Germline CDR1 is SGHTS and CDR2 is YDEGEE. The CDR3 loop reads CASSLGQRRAGEQYF. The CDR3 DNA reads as TGTGCCAGCAGCTTGGGCCAGCGCCGAGCGGGAGAGCAATACTTC.

The CDR3 region has the DNA TGTGCCAGCAGTGAGGAGACAGGGATTGGGGGTTATGGCTACACCTTC. Its protein is CASSEETGIGGYGYTF. The chain joins TRBV6-1 to TRBJ1-2, with 7 positions matching TRBD1. Looked up from germline, CDR1 is MNHNS and CDR2 is SASEGT. The CDR3 loop spans 16 amino acids. J gave up 5 bases and V 3 bases, and 12 bases lay outside the gene matches.

CDR3 region: CAWSAYRGGYTF. The CDR3 DNA is TGTGCCTGGAGTGCATACAGGGGTGGCTACACCTTC. The chain combines TRBV30 with TRBJ1-2, with 7 bases that match TRBD1. Germline V CDR1 and CDR2: GTSNPN, SVGIG (reference sequence). Germline trimming cut 1 base from V and 7 bases from J; bases unmatched to any gene: 3. The CDR3 sequence is 12 residues long.

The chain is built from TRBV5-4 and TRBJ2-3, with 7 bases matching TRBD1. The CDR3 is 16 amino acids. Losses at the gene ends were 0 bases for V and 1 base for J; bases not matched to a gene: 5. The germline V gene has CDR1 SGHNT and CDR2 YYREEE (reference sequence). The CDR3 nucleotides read TGTGCCAGCAGCTTGGGATTCGACAGGGGCACAGATACGCAGTATTTT. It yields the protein CASSLGFDRGTDTQYF. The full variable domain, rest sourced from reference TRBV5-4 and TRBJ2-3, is ETGVTQSPTHLIKTRGQQVTLRCSSQSGHNTVSWYQQALGQGPQFIFQYYREEENGRGNFPPRFSGLQFPNYSSELNVNALELDDSALYLCASSLGFDRGTDTQYFGPGTRLTVL.

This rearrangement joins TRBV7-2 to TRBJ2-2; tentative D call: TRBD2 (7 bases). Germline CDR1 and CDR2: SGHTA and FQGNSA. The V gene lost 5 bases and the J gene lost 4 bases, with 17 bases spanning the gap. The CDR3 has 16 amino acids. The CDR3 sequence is CASSRGGPRRTGELFF. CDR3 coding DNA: TGTGCCAGCAGCCGCGGGGGCCCTCGACGCACCGGGGAGCTGTTTTTT.

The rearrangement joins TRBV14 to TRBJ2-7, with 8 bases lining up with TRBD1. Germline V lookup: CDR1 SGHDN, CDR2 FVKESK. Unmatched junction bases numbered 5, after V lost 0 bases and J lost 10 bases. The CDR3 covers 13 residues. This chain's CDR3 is CASSQDRGLPQYF. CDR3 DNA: TGTGCCAGCAGCCAAGACAGGGGGCTCCCCCAGTACTTC.

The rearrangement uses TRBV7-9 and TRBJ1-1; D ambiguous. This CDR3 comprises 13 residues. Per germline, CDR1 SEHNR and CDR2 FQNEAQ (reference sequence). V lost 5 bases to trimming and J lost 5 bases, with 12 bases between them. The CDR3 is CASSPYQSTEAFF. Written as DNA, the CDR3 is TGTGCCAGCAGCCCATATCAGTCGACTGAAGCTTTCTTT.

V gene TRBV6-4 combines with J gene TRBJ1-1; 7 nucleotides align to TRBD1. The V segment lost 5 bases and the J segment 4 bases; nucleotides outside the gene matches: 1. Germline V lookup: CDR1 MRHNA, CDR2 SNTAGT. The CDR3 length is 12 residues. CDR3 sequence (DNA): TGTGCCAGCAGTCCAGGGGGCACTGAAGCTTTCTTT. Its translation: CASSPGGTEAFF.

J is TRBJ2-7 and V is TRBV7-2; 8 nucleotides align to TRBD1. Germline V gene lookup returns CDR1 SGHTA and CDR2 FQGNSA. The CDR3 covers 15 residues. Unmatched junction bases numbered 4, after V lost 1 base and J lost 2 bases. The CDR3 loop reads CASSLVQGATYEQYF. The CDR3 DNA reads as TGTGCCAGCAGCTTAGTTCAGGGGGCAACCTACGAGCAGTACTTC.